Each of the 25 T cell receptor beta chains below was sequenced from the same sample in a study of T cell responses to AZD1222 COVID-19 vaccine. Assay: immunoSEQ multiplex PCR; the TCRdb copy retains only in-frame clones and omits some. The sample has about 120,000 clones, about 87% seen once. The sequencing here drew on peripheral blood, taken on day 0 of AZD1222 vaccination. The origin of the receptors is an adult in good health.

The chain carries TRBV5-3 and TRBJ1-2, with D hard to call. TRBV5-3 is known as an ORF, though its function is uncertain. Trimming pared 0 bases from V and 0 bases from J, leaving 9 bases between. The CDR3 is 15 amino acids. CDR3 bases: TGTGCCAGAAGCTTGGGGCAGCCGGCTAACTATGGCTACACCTTC. The encoded protein is CARSLGQPANYGYTF.

V and J are TRBV10-1 and TRBJ2-7; TRBD1 matches at 7 bases. Trimming at V came to 2 bases and at J to 3 bases, leaving 10 bases not matched to a gene. This CDR3 has 16 residues. Germline CDR1 and CDR2: WNHNN and SYGVQD (reference sequence). CDR3 sequence: CASSESLGQGVYEQYF. For the CDR3, the DNA is TGCGCCAGCAGTGAGAGTCTCGGGCAGGGGGTCTACGAGCAGTACTTC.

The J gene is TRBJ2-5, the V gene TRBV28; the match to TRBD2 covers 7 bases. The germline V gene has CDR1 MDHEN and CDR2 SYDVKM. The CDR3 extends over 14 amino acids. V trimming: 1 base; J trimming: 6 bases; junction bases outside the gene matches: 5. CDR3 sequence (DNA): TGTGCCAGCAGTTTATATGGCGGGACTAAGACCCAGTACTTC. This sequence encodes CASSLYGGTKTQYF. Together with reference TRBV28 and TRBJ2-5, the CDR3 gives the full variable domain: DVKVTQSSRYLVKRTGEKVFLECVQDMDHENMFWYRQDPGLGLRLIYFSYDVKMKEKGDIPEGYSVSREKKERFSLILESASTNQTSMYLCASSLYGGTKTQYFGPGTRLLVL.

This sequence joins TRBV7-9 and TRBJ1-4; D call uncertain. Trimming shortened V by 8 bases and J by 1 base, and 11 bases separated the two germline ends. This CDR3 is built from 14 residues. The germline V gene encodes CDR1 SEHNR and CDR2 FQNEAQ (reference sequence). The CDR3 DNA is TGTGCCAGCCAGCTCCGGGAAACTAATGAAAAACTGTTTTTT. This gives the protein CASQLRETNEKLFF.

The CDR3 loop reads CASRQGPTNTGELFF. In nucleotides, the CDR3 is TGTGCCAGCAGACAGGGACCGACTAACACCGGGGAGCTGTTTTTT. This rearrangement joins TRBV6-5 to TRBJ2-2, with a possible D match to TRBD1 (6 bases). CDR3 length: 15 residues. Germline loops: CDR1 MNHEY, CDR2 SVGAGI. V was trimmed by 6 bases and J by 2 bases, leaving 13 bases between them.

The gene calls are TRBV27 and TRBJ2-1; D ambiguous. Looked up from germline, CDR1 is MNHEY and CDR2 is SMNVEV (reference sequence). The CDR3 covers 13 residues. V lost 0 bases to trimming and J lost 6 bases, with 6 bases between them. The CDR3, as DNA: TGTGCCAGCAGTTTATCGCCAGGCAATGAGCAGTTCTTC. Translated: CASSLSPGNEQFF.

The V gene is TRBV11-2, the J gene TRBJ1-3, with no clear D. Germline CDR1 reads SGHAT; CDR2 reads FQNNGV. The germline V and J ends were trimmed by 3 bases and 0 bases, with 6 bases remaining between them. There are 14 residues in the CDR3. The CDR3 region is CASSFLGSGNTIYF. As DNA, the CDR3 is TGTGCCAGCAGCTTCTTGGGCTCTGGAAACACCATATATTTT.

The V and J genes are TRBV7-9 and TRBJ2-5; 10 bases agree with TRBD2. This CDR3 has 17 residues. Germline V gene data show CDR1 as SEHNR and CDR2 as FQNEAQ (reference sequence). V was pared by 6 bases and J by 5 bases, with 15 bases of the junction left unmatched. CDR3 coding DNA: TGTGCCAGCAGACAAACCACGAGCTCTAGCGGGAGTGAGACCCAGTACTTC. It translates to CASRQTTSSSGSETQYF.

This chain connects TRBV9 to TRBJ1-1; D might be TRBD1 (6 bases). This CDR3 has 14 amino acids. V gave up 4 bases and J gave up 9 bases, with 19 bases separating them. CDR1 is SGDLS and CDR2 is YYNGEE in the germline V gene. For the CDR3, the DNA is TGTGCCAGCAGCTCCTCCGGGGCAGGGGAAAAAGCTTTCTTT. Amino acid sequence: CASSSSGAGEKAFF.

The chain joins TRBV21-1 to TRBJ1-1; TRBD1, the D gene given by the table, was not confirmed from the DNA. TRBV21-1 is a pseudogene segment. This CDR3 contains 15 residues. CDR3 sequence reads: CASSGGRPGGTEAFF. CDR3 nucleotides: TGTGCCAGCAGCGGTGGTAGGCCAGGGGGCACTGAAGCTTTCTTT.

This clone showed up just a few times. The chain joins TRBV27 to TRBJ1-2, with 9 bases identical to TRBD1. The germline gives CDR1 MNHEY, CDR2 SMNVEV (reference sequence). This CDR3 spans 15 amino acids. The junction had 8 bases not matched to a gene; V was cut back by 5 bases and J by 4 bases. CDR3: CASSPPLGQGYGYTF. The CDR3 bases are TGTGCCAGCAGTCCACCGCTGGGACAGGGCTATGGCTACACCTTC.

The rearrangement joins TRBV19 to TRBJ1-2; D call uncertain. Trimming removed 5 bases at V and 8 bases at J, with 21 bases between. Germline-derived CDR1 and CDR2 are LNHDA and SQIVND (reference sequence). This CDR3 spans 15 amino acids. The CDR3 region has the DNA TGTGCCAGTAGTGATACAGTAGTATCGGCCTACGGCTACACCTTC. This encodes CASSDTVVSAYGYTF.

The V call is TRBV5-1, the J call TRBJ2-2; possibly TRBD2 for D (6 bases). This CDR3 region has 14 residues. The V end lost 8 bases, the J end lost 7 bases, and 18 bases lay between the germline ends. Germline values: CDR1 SGHRS, CDR2 YFSETQ. Here the CDR3 reads CASSKGLEGGELFF. The CDR3 DNA sequence: TGCGCCAGTTCGAAGGGGCTGGAGGGCGGGGAGCTGTTTTTT.

V and J are TRBV28 and TRBJ1-5; a possible D gene is TRBD1 (6 bases). This CDR3 has 18 residues. The V end lost 8 bases, the J end lost 1 base, and 24 bases lay between the germline ends. Germline V gene data show CDR1 as MDHEN and CDR2 as SYDVKM. In nucleotides, the CDR3 is TGTGCCAGCTCATGGTCACCTCCCGGGACACCGAGCAATCAGCCCCAGCATTTT. Protein product: CASSWSPPGTPSNQPQHF.

The chain combines TRBV28 with TRBJ2-3, with D perhaps matching TRBD2 (5 bases). The CDR3 totals 14 residues. The V end lost 3 bases, the J end lost 0 bases, and 7 bases lay between the germline ends. Germline-derived CDR1 and CDR2 are MDHEN and SYDVKM. The CDR3 region is CASSFGGSTDTQYF. The CDR3 DNA reads TGTGCCAGCAGTTTCGGCGGGAGCACAGATACGCAGTATTTT.

In regard to this clone: Additional DNA sequences in this sample encode the identical CDR3. The chain has TRBV19 and TRBJ1-5; D perhaps matches TRBD1 (6 bases). V lost 3 bases, J lost 2 bases, and 11 bases lay in between. The CDR3 totals 15 residues. CDR1 and CDR2 from the germline V gene are LNHDA and SQIVND (reference sequence). CDR3 amino acids: CASSIGGRGNQPQHF. Written as DNA, the CDR3 is TGTGCCAGTAGTATTGGGGGCAGGGGCAATCAGCCCCAGCATTTT.

The chain joins TRBV18 to TRBJ2-1, with a weak D call TRBD1 (5 bases). Germline CDR1 KGHSH, CDR2 LQKENI. CDR3 length: 12 amino acids. Trimming left V 3 bases short and J 6 bases short, with 6 bases between. The DNA of the CDR3 is TGTGCCAGCTCACCGACAGTCAATGAGCAGTTCTTC. This sequence encodes CASSPTVNEQFF.

In DNA, the CDR3 is TGTGCCAGCAGTGGGACTAGCACCGGGGAGCTGTTTTTT. As protein: CASSGTSTGELFF. V usage is TRBV6-4 and J usage is TRBJ2-2; 7 nucleotides line up with TRBD2. The V and J ends lost 4 bases and 4 bases, in that order; junction bases with no gene match: 0. The CDR3 runs 13 residues. Germline CDR1 and CDR2: MRHNA and SNTAGT.

This clone was recorded once. The chain couples TRBV21-1 to TRBJ2-2; whether TRBD1, the table's D call, matches the DNA was not checked. TRBV21-1 represents a pseudogene. The length of the CDR3 is 20 residues. CDR3 residues: CASSKASDRALTLNTGELFF. CDR3 coding DNA: TGTGCCAGCAGCAAAGCCTCGGACAGGGCGTTGACCTTGAACACCGGGGAGCTGTTTTTT.

V gene TRBV27 combines with J gene TRBJ2-1; D possibly corresponds to TRBD2 (6 bases). CDR3 size: 16 residues. CDR1 and CDR2 (germline): MNHEY, SMNVEV (reference sequence). Trimming shortened V by 4 bases and J by 2 bases, and 15 bases separated the two germline ends. The CDR3 loop is CASSSPAGSPYNEQFF. For the CDR3, the DNA is TGTGCCAGCAGTTCCCCTGCGGGATCCCCCTACAATGAGCAGTTCTTC.

This clone was detected a few times. The J gene is TRBJ1-2, the V gene TRBV28, with D possibly matching TRBD1 (6 bases). Germline assignment: CDR1 MDHEN and CDR2 SYDVKM. V was clipped by 6 bases and J by 2 bases, with 10 bases between them. The CDR3 is made up of 13 amino acids. CDR3 nucleotides: TGTGCCAGCAGGGGCAGGGGAAACTATGGCTACACCTTC. This codes for CASRGRGNYGYTF.

The chain joins TRBV7-2 to TRBJ1-2; possible D gene TRBD1, 5 bases. The CDR3 contains 15 residues. Germline assignment: CDR1 SGHTA and CDR2 FQGNSA. V was pared by 2 bases and J by 7 bases, with 17 bases between. CDR3 sequence: CASSLYPGPEVGYTF. The CDR3 DNA follows: TGTGCCAGCAGCTTATACCCAGGGCCTGAGGTTGGCTACACCTTC. The full variable domain, with the rest looked up from reference TRBV7-2 and TRBJ1-2, is GAGVSQSPSNKVTEKGKDVELRCDPISGHTALYWYRQSLGQGLEFLIYFQGNSAPDKSGLPSDRFSAERTGGSVSTLTIQRTQQEDSAVYLCASSLYPGPEVGYTFGSGTRLTVV.

Regarding this clone: With a far larger clone one base away, a read error is the likely cause. This chain joins TRBV12-3 or TRBV12-4 and TRBJ2-2; D gene unclear. V lost 5 bases and J 5 bases, leaving 3 bases between the germline ends. The CDR3 totals 11 residues. CDR3: CASSGTGELFF. CDR3 coding DNA: TGTGCCAGCAGTGGGACCGGGGAGCTGTTTTTT.

V is TRBV28 and J is TRBJ1-5; a weak D match, TRBD1 (6 bases). CDR3 length: 12 amino acids. Trimming took off 6 bases at V and 6 bases at J, with 9 bases between the two ends. The germline CDR1 and CDR2 sequences are MDHEN and SYDVKM. CDR3 sequence: CASRTQGQPQHF. CDR3 in DNA: TGTGCCAGCAGAACACAGGGTCAGCCCCAGCATTTT.

The V call is TRBV27, the J call TRBJ2-7, with 11 nucleotides matching TRBD2. Germline V gene sequence: CDR1 MNHEY, CDR2 SMNVEV (reference sequence). J was trimmed by 1 base and V by 4 bases; bases with no gene match: 3. The CDR3 is 15 amino acids. CDR3 protein: CASSSLAGGSYEQYF. The CDR3, as DNA: TGTGCCAGCAGTTCCTTAGCGGGAGGGTCCTACGAGCAGTACTTC.